Following are 26 T cell receptor beta chains from one sample sequenced in a study of OX40 agonist ivuxolimab in advanced cancers. Using immunoSEQ multiplex PCR, the repertoire was profiled, and TCRdb retains in-frame clones only, with some absent. The sample contains some 120,000 clones, 85% to 95% of which appear only once. The sample was CD4+ or CD8+ T cells sorted from blood, taken in a trial of the OX40 agonist ivuxolimab. The source of these receptors is an adult with an advanced solid tumor such as melanoma, head and neck, liver or kidney cancer.

This CDR3 is CSVGTVYGYTF. CDR3 nucleotide sequence: TGCAGCGTGGGGACAGTTTATGGCTACACCTTC. The chain recombines TRBV29-1 with TRBJ1-2, with 7 bases matching TRBD1. Germline trimming cut 6 bases from V and 5 bases from J; bases unmatched to any gene: 3. Germline V gene sequence: CDR1 SQVTM, CDR2 ANQGSEA. The CDR3 spans 11 residues.

V is TRBV7-9 and J is TRBJ2-6; D is possibly TRBD2 (6 bases). Germline CDR1 SEHNR, CDR2 FQNEAQ (reference sequence). The length of the CDR3 is 17 residues. V was shortened by 3 bases and J by 5 bases, with 17 bases between the two germline ends. The CDR3 region is CASSFTGVFSRANVLTF. The CDR3 region has the DNA TGTGCCAGCAGCTTCACGGGGGTATTCTCGCGGGCCAACGTCCTGACTTTC. The full variable domain, with the rest looked up from reference TRBV7-9 and TRBJ2-6, is DTGVSQNPRHKITKRGQNVTFRCDPISEHNRLYWYRQTLGQGPEFLTYFQNEAQLEKSRLLSDRFSAERPKGSFSTLEIQRTEQGDSAMYLCASSFTGVFSRANVLTFGAGSRLTVL.

The chain is built from TRBV29-1 and TRBJ1-1; 8 bases align to TRBD1. The CDR3 is 13 residues long. V was clipped by 6 bases and J by 5 bases; unmatched bases: 8. Germline values: CDR1 SQVTM, CDR2 ANQGSEA. CDR3 bases: TGCAGCGTCCGAGGACAGGGAGGGACTGAAGCTTTCTTT. It specifies CSVRGQGGTEAFF.

This chain links TRBV23-1 with TRBJ1-3, with D possibly being TRBD1 (5 bases). TRBV23-1 is an ORF, with its function uncertain. V lost 1 base and J lost 0, with 13 bases in between. The CDR3 is made up of 17 amino acids. CDR3 sequence reads: CASSQYLGDDSGNTIYF. CDR3 DNA: TGCGCCAGCAGTCAATATTTAGGGGATGACTCTGGAAACACCATATATTTT.

A single count supports this clone. The chain couples TRBV29-1 to TRBJ1-1; D is unresolved. The CDR3 is 13 residues long. Germline V CDR1 and CDR2: SQVTM, ANQGSEA. Trimming shortened V by 3 bases and J by 0 bases, and 8 bases separated the two germline ends. CDR3 in DNA: TGCAGCGTTGACGAGTCCATGAACACTGAAGCTTTCTTT. Its translation: CSVDESMNTEAFF.

This chain uses TRBV6-1 with TRBJ2-1; D perhaps matches TRBD2 (7 bases). This CDR3 spans 15 amino acids. Trimming took 6 bases from V and 6 from J, leaving 18 bases between them. Germline-derived CDR1 and CDR2 are MNHNS and SASEGT. The CDR3 here is CASRNGEGESNEQFF. The CDR3 bases are TGTGCCAGCAGAAATGGGGAGGGGGAGTCCAATGAGCAGTTCTTC.

The chain employs TRBV5-1 and TRBJ2-1; TRBD2 matches 14 bases. The trim removed 4 bases at V and 8 bases at J, leaving 5 bases unmatched. Germline loops: CDR1 SGHRS, CDR2 YFSETQ. The CDR3 loop spans 15 amino acids. CDR3 nucleotides: TGCGCCAGCAGCCAGGGACTAGCGGGAGTCGATGAGCAGTTCTTC. Its translation: CASSQGLAGVDEQFF.

J is TRBJ1-2 and V is TRBV30, with D possibly TRBD1 on 5 matching bases. Between the trimmed V and J ends, which lost 0 bases and 11 bases, there was a span of 16 bases. CDR1 is GTSNPN and CDR2 is SVGIG in the germline V gene (reference sequence). The CDR3 totals 13 residues. The CDR3 coding sequence is TGTGCCTGGAGTGTAGGGCAGGGACCCCGTTACACCTTC. Residues: CAWSVGQGPRYTF.

The chain is built from TRBV6-1 and TRBJ1-5; unclear D gene. Germline lookup yields CDR1 MNHNS and CDR2 SASEGT. The CDR3 consists of 14 residues. The V and J ends lost 6 bases and 3 bases respectively, with 12 bases between them. This CDR3 reads CASRPSADNQPQHF. The CDR3 coding sequence is TGTGCCAGCAGGCCCTCGGCGGACAATCAGCCCCAGCATTTT.

The rearrangement joins TRBV19 to TRBJ1-1; 7 bases fit TRBD1. The CDR3 runs to 14 residues. V shed 5 bases and J 0 bases; nucleotides not matched to a gene: 3. Germline V gene data show CDR1 as LNHDA and CDR2 as SQIVND (reference sequence). Here the CDR3 reads CASSAGQLNTEAFF. CDR3 sequence (DNA): TGTGCCAGTAGTGCGGGACAGTTGAACACTGAAGCTTTCTTT.

The rearrangement uses TRBV9 and TRBJ2-7, with 7 bases identical to TRBD2. The ends lost 4 bases at V and 0 bases at J; junction bases unmatched: 7. The CDR3 loop spans 15 amino acids. CDR1 and CDR2 from the germline V gene are SGDLS and YYNGEE. This CDR3 reads CASSLTSGVSYEQYF. CDR3 nucleotides: TGTGCCAGCAGCCTTACAAGCGGGGTCTCCTACGAGCAGTACTTC.

This rearrangement joins TRBV11-2 to TRBJ2-7; 8 positions agree with TRBD2. The V gene's germline CDR1 is SGHAT and CDR2 FQNNGV. The ends lost 3 bases at V and 1 base at J; junction bases unmatched: 5. The CDR3 totals 15 residues. The CDR3 spells CASSFTSGLSYEQYF. DNA for the CDR3: TGTGCCAGCAGCTTTACTAGCGGTCTTTCCTACGAGCAGTACTTC.

The chain employs TRBV7-2 and TRBJ2-1, with 8 bases fitting TRBD2. J lost 0 bases, V lost 8 bases, and 6 bases had no gene match. The CDR3 is 15 residues long. Looked up from germline, CDR1 is SGHTA and CDR2 is FQGNSA. Here the CDR3 reads CASRTTSGSYNEQFF. CDR3 DNA sequence: TGTGCCAGCCGTACCACTAGCGGCTCCTACAATGAGCAGTTCTTC.

The J gene is TRBJ1-4, the V gene TRBV10-3, with D hard to call. The germline gives CDR1 ENHRY, CDR2 SYGVKD. V was trimmed by 10 bases and J by 4 bases, leaving 10 bases between them. The CDR3 covers 12 residues. The CDR3 sequence: CATSPLNEKLFF. In DNA form, the CDR3 reads TGTGCCACGTCTCCCCTTAATGAAAAACTGTTTTTT.

Notes on this clone: At the DNA level, this CDR3 is encoded by other sequences in the same sample as well. The chain recombines TRBV2 with TRBJ2-1; D uncertain. V lost 2 bases, J lost 11 bases, and 13 bases lay in between. The CDR3 totals 13 residues. Germline V gene data show CDR1 as SNHLY and CDR2 as FYNNEI. The CDR3 sequence is CASSESNKGQQFF. The CDR3, as DNA: TGTGCCAGCAGTGAATCTAACAAAGGACAGCAGTTCTTC.

The V gene is TRBV5-4, the J gene TRBJ2-7; D perhaps matches TRBD2 (7 bases). The V gene's germline CDR1 is SGHNT and CDR2 YYREEE (reference sequence). The CDR3 is 16 residues long. The V and J ends lost 4 bases and 0 bases respectively, with 17 bases between them. This CDR3 reads CASSPRGGAPSYEQYF. DNA of the CDR3: TGTGCCAGCAGCCCCCGAGGGGGGGCACCCTCCTACGAGCAGTACTTC.

This clone has only one observation. The chain joins TRBV5-4 to TRBJ2-3, with 9 nucleotides matching TRBD2. The CDR3 length is 15 residues. Germline CDR1 SGHNT, CDR2 YYREEE (reference sequence). Trimming removed 4 bases from V and 5 bases from J; junction bases left unmatched: 8. In DNA form, the CDR3 reads TGTGCCAGCAGCCTTAGCGGGAGACCTCAAGATACGCAGTATTTT. It is translated as CASSLSGRPQDTQYF.

The chain joins TRBV2 to TRBJ2-1; TRBD2 might be the D (6 bases). The germline V and J ends were trimmed by 9 bases and 7 bases, with 19 bases remaining between them. The germline V gene has CDR1 SNHLY and CDR2 FYNNEI. The length of the CDR3 is 14 residues. CDR3 loop: CASITSSLGNEQFF. The CDR3 DNA sequence: TGTGCCAGTATTACTAGCTCTCTGGGTAATGAGCAGTTCTTC. The full variable domain, with the rest looked up from reference TRBV2 and TRBJ2-1, is EPEVTQTPSHQVTQMGQEVILRCVPISNHLYFYWYRQILGQKVEFLVSFYNNEISEKSEIFDDQFSVERPDGSNFTLKIRSTKLEDSAMYFCASITSSLGNEQFFGPGTRLTVL.

The chain joins TRBV19 to TRBJ1-1, with 7 positions matching TRBD1. The CDR3 spans 16 residues. The germline CDR1 and CDR2 sequences are LNHDA and SQIVND (reference sequence). The J segment lost 0 bases and the V segment lost 6 bases, leaving 10 bases of the junction unmatched. CDR3 protein: CASRRQGTRVNTEAFF. The CDR3 DNA follows: TGTGCCAGTAGAAGACAGGGTACTAGGGTGAACACTGAAGCTTTCTTT.

This chain links TRBV9 with TRBJ2-3; TRBD2 is a possible D gene (6 bases). The CDR3 totals 18 residues. Trimming cost V 0 bases and J 1 base, with 18 bases left between them. Germline-derived CDR1 and CDR2 are SGDLS and YYNGEE. DNA of the CDR3: TGTGCCAGCAGCGTAGCTGGGGGACTCACGGCTGGCACAGATACGCAGTATTTT. Translating it yields CASSVAGGLTAGTDTQYF.

The V gene is TRBV6-6, the J gene TRBJ1-6; D possibly corresponds to TRBD1 (5 bases). Germline loops: CDR1 MNHNY, CDR2 SVGAGI (reference sequence). The CDR3 has 15 residues. V shed 6 bases and J shed 7 bases, with 16 bases lying between them. The CDR3 here is CASSPPREENSPLHF. As DNA, the CDR3 is TGTGCCAGCAGCCCACCCAGGGAGGAGAATTCACCCCTCCACTTT.

This chain links TRBV11-3 with TRBJ1-2; perhaps TRBD1 as D (6 bases). Germline assignment: CDR1 SGHNT and CDR2 YENEEA. Trimming cost V 4 bases and J 4 bases, with 16 bases left between them. The CDR3 is 15 amino acids. CDR3 nucleotide sequence: TGTGCCAGCAGCTCATCCTTCGGACAGAGCTATGGCTACACCTTC. This encodes CASSSSFGQSYGYTF.

The rearrangement links TRBV11-2 to TRBJ2-5; TRBD1 agrees at 7 bases. Trimming cost V 1 base and J 5 bases; bases outside gene matches: 7. The CDR3 sequence is 15 residues long. Germline V gives CDR1 SGHAT, CDR2 FQNNGV. The CDR3 DNA follows: TGTGCCAGCAGCTTAGGGCAGGGGGAGAGGGAGACCCAGTACTTC. This gives the protein CASSLGQGERETQYF.

The chain couples TRBV6-5 to TRBJ1-1; 7 bases align to TRBD1. J was trimmed by 4 bases and V by 6 bases; bases with no gene match: 8. The germline CDR1 and CDR2 sequences are MNHEY and SVGAGI. This CDR3 comprises 14 residues. This CDR3 is CASRSTGAVTEAFF. The CDR3 DNA reads TGTGCCAGCAGGTCTACAGGGGCGGTCACTGAAGCTTTCTTT.

Of note for this clone: One junction end does not reproduce the germline sequence, and a read error may be involved. The rearrangement links TRBV7-7 to TRBJ2-7; D could derive from TRBD1 or TRBD2 (5 bases each). Per germline, CDR1 SSHAT and CDR2 FNYEAQ (reference sequence). This CDR3 has 15 amino acids. CDR3 coding DNA: TGTGCTAGCAACGCCCGCCAGGGACCATCCTACGAGCAGTACTTC. Residues: CASNARQGPSYEQYF.

This chain joins TRBV9 and TRBJ2-1; 7 nucleotides align to TRBD1. J was trimmed by 3 bases and V by 0 bases; bases with no gene match: 3. The CDR3 contains 15 residues. Germline CDR1 is SGDLS and CDR2 is YYNGEE. The CDR3 nucleotides are TGTGCCAGCAGCGTAGCTTCAGGGGGCTACAATGAGCAGTTCTTC. Encoded protein: CASSVASGGYNEQFF.